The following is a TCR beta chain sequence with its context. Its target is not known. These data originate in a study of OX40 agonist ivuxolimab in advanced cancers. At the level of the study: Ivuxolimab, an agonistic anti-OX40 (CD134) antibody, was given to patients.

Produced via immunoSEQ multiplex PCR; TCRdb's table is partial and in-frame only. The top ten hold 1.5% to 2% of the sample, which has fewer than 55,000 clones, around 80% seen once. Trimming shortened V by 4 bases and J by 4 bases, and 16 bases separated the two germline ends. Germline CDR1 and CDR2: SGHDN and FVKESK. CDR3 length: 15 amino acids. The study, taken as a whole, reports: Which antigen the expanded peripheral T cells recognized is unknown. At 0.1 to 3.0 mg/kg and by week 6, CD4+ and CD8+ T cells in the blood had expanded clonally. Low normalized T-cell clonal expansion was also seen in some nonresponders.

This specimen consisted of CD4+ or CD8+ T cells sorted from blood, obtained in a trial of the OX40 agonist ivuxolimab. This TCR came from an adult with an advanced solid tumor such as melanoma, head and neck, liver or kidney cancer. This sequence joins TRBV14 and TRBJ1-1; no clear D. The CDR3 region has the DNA TGTGCCAGCAGCCTCCACACCGAAGGTGGCACTGAAGCTTTCTTT. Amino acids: CASSLHTEGGTEAFF.